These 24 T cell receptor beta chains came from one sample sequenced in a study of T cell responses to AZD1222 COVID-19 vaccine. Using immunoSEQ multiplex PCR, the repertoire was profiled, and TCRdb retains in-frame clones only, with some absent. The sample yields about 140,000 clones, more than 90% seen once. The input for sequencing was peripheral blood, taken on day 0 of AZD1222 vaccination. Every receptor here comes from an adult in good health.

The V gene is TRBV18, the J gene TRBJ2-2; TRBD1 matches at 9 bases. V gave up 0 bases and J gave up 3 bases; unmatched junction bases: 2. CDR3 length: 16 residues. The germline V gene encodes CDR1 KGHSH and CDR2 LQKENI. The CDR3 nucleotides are TGTGCCAGCTCACCACCGGGACAGGGCGACACCGGGGAGCTGTTTTTT. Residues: CASSPPGQGDTGELFF.

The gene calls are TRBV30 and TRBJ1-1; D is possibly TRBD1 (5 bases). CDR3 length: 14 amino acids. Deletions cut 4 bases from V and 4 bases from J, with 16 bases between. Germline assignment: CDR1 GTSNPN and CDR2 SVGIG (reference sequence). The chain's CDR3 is CAWNPGGGPTEAFF. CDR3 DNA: TGTGCCTGGAACCCGGGGGGGGGTCCCACTGAAGCTTTCTTT.

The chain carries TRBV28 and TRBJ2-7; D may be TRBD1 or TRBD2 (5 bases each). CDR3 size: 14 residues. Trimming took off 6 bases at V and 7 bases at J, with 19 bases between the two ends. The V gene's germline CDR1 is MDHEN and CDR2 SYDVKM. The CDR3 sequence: CASSSGTEGREQYF. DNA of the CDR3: TGTGCCAGCAGCTCCGGGACGGAAGGACGGGAGCAGTACTTC.

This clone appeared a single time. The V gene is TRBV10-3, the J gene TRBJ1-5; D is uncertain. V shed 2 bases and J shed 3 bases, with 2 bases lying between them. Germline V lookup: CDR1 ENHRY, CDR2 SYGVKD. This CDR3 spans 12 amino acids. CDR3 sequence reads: CAISETNQPQHF. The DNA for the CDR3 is TGTGCCATCAGTGAGACCAATCAGCCCCAGCATTTT.

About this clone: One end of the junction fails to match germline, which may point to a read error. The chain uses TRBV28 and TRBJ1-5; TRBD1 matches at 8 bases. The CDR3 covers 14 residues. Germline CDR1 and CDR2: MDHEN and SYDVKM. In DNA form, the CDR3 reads TGTGCCAGCAGGATAGGACAGGGCAACCAGCCCCAGCATTTT. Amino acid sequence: CASRIGQGNQPQHF.

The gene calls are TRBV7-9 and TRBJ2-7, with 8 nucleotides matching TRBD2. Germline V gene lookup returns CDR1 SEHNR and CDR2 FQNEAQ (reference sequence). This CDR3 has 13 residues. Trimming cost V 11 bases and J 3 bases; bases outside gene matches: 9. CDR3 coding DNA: TGTGCCGTAGGAAGCGGGAGAGGCTACGAGCAGTACTTC. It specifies CAVGSGRGYEQYF.

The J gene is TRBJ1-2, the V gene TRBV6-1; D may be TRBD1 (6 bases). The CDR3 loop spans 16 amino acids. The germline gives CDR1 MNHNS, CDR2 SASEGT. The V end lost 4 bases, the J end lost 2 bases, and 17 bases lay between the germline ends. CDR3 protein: CASSGGLKQGNYGYTF. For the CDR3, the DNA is TGTGCCAGCAGTGGGGGGTTGAAACAGGGAAACTATGGCTACACCTTC.

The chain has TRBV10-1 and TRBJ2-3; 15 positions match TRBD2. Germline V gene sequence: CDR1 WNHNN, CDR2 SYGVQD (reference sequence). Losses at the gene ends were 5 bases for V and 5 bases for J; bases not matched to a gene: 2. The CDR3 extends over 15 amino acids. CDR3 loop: CASSWTSGGGDTQYF. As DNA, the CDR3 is TGCGCCAGCAGTTGGACTAGCGGGGGGGGAGATACGCAGTATTTT.

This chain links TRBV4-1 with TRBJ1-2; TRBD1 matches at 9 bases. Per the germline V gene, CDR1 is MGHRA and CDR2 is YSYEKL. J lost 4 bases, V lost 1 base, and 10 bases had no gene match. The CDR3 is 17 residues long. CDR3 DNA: TGCGCCAGCAGCCAAGTGGTATTGGGACAGGGTGTCTATGGCTACACCTTC. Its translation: CASSQVVLGQGVYGYTF.

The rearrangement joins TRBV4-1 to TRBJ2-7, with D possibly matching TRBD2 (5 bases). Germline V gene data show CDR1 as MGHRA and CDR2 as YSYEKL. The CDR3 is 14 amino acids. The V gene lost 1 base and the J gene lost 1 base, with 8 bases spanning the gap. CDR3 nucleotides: TGCGCCAGCAGCCAAGGACTAACTTCCTACGAGCAGTACTTC. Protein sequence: CASSQGLTSYEQYF.

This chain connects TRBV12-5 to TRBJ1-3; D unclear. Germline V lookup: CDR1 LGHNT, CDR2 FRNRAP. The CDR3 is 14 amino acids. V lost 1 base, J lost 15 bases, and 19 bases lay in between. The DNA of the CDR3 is TGTGCTAGTGGTTTGGGGACCGAATATTTAAGTCGATATTTT. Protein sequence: CASGLGTEYLSRYF.

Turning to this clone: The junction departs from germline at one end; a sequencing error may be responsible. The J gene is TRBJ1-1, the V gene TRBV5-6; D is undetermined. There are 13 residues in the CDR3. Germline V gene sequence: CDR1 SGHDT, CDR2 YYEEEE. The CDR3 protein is CASSLGQMGEAFF. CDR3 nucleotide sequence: TGTGCCAGCAGTTTGGGCCAGATGGGGGAAGCTTTCTTT.

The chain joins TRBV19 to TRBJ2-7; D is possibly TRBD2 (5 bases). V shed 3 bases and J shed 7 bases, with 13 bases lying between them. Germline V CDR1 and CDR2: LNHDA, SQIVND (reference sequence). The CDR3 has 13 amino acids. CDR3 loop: CASSIGLGGEQYF. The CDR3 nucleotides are TGTGCCAGTAGTATTGGACTCGGCGGGGAGCAGTACTTC.

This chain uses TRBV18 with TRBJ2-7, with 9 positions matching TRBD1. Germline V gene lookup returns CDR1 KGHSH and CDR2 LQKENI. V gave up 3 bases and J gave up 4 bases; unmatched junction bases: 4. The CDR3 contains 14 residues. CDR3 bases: TGTGCCAGCTCACCCCGGGACAGGGCATACGAGCAGTACTTC. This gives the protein CASSPRDRAYEQYF.

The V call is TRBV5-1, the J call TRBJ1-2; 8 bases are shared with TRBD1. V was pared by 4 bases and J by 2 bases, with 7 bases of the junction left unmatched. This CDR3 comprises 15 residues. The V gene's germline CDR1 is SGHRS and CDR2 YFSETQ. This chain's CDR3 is CASSVKQGGNYGYTF. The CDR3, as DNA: TGCGCCAGCAGCGTCAAACAGGGGGGGAACTATGGCTACACCTTC. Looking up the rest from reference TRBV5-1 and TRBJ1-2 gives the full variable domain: KAGVTQTPRYLIKTRGQQVTLSCSPISGHRSVSWYQQTPGQGLQFLFEYFSETQRNKGNFPGRFSGRQFSNSRSEMNVSTLELGDSALYLCASSVKQGGNYGYTFGSGTRLTVV.

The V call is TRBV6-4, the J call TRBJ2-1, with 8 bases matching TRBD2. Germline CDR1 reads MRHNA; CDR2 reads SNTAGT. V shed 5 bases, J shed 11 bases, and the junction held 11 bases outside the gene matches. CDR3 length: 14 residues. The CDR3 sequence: CASSQSGRASKQFF. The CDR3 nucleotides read TGTGCCAGCAGTCAGTCCGGGAGGGCCTCGAAGCAGTTCTTC.

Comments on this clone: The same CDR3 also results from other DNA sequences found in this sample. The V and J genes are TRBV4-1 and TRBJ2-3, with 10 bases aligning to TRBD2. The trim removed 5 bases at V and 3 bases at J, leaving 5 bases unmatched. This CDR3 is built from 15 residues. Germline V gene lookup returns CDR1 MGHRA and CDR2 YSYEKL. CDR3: CASSSSGRVTDTQYF. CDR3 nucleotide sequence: TGCGCCAGCAGCTCTAGCGGGAGAGTGACAGATACGCAGTATTTT.

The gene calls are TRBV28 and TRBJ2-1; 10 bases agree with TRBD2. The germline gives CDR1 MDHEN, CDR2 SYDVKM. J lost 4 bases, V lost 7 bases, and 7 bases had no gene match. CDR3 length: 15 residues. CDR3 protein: CASTPRTSGYNEQFF. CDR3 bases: TGTGCCAGCACTCCCCGGACTAGCGGATACAATGAGCAGTTCTTC. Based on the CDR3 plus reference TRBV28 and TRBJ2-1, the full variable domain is DVKVTQSSRYLVKRTGEKVFLECVQDMDHENMFWYRQDPGLGLRLIYFSYDVKMKEKGDIPEGYSVSREKKERFSLILESASTNQTSMYLCASTPRTSGYNEQFFGPGTRLTVL.

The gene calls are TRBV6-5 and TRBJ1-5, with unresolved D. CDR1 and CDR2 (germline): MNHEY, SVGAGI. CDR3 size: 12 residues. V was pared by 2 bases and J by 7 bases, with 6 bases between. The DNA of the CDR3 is TGTGCCAGCAGTTACCCGGGCCAGCCCCAGCATTTT. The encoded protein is CASSYPGQPQHF.

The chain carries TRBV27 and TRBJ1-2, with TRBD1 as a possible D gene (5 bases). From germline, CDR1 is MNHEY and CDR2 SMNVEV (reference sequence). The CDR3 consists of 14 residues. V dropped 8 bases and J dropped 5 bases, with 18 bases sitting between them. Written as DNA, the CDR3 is TGTGCCAGCGGGGCGGGTACCGGGGGGTATGGCTACACCTTC. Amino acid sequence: CASGAGTGGYGYTF.

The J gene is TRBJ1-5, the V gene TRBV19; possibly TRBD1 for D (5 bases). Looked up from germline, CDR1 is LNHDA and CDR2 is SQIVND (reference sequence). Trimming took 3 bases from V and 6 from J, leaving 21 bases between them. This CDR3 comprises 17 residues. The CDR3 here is CASSIGSFRVGSQPQHF. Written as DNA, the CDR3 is TGTGCCAGTAGTATCGGTTCGTTCAGGGTTGGTAGTCAGCCCCAGCATTTT.

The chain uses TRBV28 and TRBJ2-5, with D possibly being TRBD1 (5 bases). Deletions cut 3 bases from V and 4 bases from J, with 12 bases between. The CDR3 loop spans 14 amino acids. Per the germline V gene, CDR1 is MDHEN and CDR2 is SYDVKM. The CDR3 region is CASSLPGSSETQYF. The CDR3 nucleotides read TGTGCCAGCAGTTTGCCAGGGTCATCAGAGACCCAGTACTTC.

The CDR3 nucleotides are TGTGCCAGCAGCGAACTACAGGGGGCGAACACTGAAGCTTTCTTT. Protein product: CASSELQGANTEAFF. This rearrangement joins TRBV5-5 to TRBJ1-1, with 9 bases fitting TRBD1. V lost 4 bases to trimming and J lost 1 base; unmatched junction nucleotides: 5. Germline loops: CDR1 SGHKS, CDR2 YYEKEE (reference sequence). This CDR3 comprises 15 residues. Looking up the rest from reference TRBV5-5 and TRBJ1-1 gives the full variable domain: DAGVTQSPTHLIKTRGQQVTLRCSPISGHKSVSWYQQVLGQGPQFIFQYYEKEERGRGNFPDRFSARQFPNYSSELNVNALLLGDSALYLCASSELQGANTEAFFGQGTRLTVV.

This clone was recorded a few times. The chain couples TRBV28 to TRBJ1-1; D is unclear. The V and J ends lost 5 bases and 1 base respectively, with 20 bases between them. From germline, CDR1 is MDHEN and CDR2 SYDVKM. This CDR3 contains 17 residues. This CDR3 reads CASSGPRYKTRNTEAFF. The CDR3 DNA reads TGTGCCAGCAGTGGGCCTCGTTACAAGACCCGGAACACTGAAGCTTTCTTT. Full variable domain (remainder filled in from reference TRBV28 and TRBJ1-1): DVKVTQSSRYLVKRTGEKVFLECVQDMDHENMFWYRQDPGLGLRLIYFSYDVKMKEKGDIPEGYSVSREKKERFSLILESASTNQTSMYLCASSGPRYKTRNTEAFFGQGTRLTVV.